This passage covers 14 T cell receptor beta chains from one sample sequenced in a study of blood T cell repertoires in COVID-19. Measured with immunoSEQ multiplex PCR; TCRdb has only the in-frame clones, and not every one. Of about half a million clones in the sample, over 75% are singletons; the top ten hold 3.2%. Sequencing was carried out using peripheral blood. These receptor sequences come from a human donor in a cohort sampled during active COVID-19.

This clone was seen a few times. The V and J genes are TRBV6-1 and TRBJ1-1, with D tentatively TRBD1 (5 bases). There are 11 residues in the CDR3. V lost 1 base and J lost 8, with 5 bases in between. CDR1 MNHNS and CDR2 SASEGT come from the germline V gene. DNA for the CDR3: TGTGCCAGCAGTGAAGAGGGGGAAGCTTTCTTT. Translating it yields CASSEEGEAFF.

This clone has just one count. V usage is TRBV18 and J usage is TRBJ1-5, with D unclear. Looked up from germline, CDR1 is KGHSH and CDR2 is LQKENI. There are 17 residues in the CDR3. Between the trimmed V and J ends, which lost 1 base and 0 bases, there was a span of 13 bases. The CDR3 sequence is CASSPRAALNSNQPQHF. CDR3 nucleotide sequence: TGTGCCAGCTCACCACGGGCAGCCCTTAATAGCAATCAGCCCCAGCATTTT.

This chain joins TRBV3-1 (or the pseudogene TRBV3-2) and TRBJ2-1; 12 nucleotides match TRBD2. Losses at the gene ends were 4 bases for V and 15 bases for J; bases not matched to a gene: 10. Germline-derived CDR1 and CDR2 are LGHDT and YNNKEL (reference sequence). This CDR3 is built from 14 residues. The CDR3 nucleotides are TGTGCCAGCAGCCCCCAGACTAGCGGGAGTTTTGTGTTCTTC. Translation gives CASSPQTSGSFVFF.

V usage is TRBV29-1 and J usage is TRBJ2-2; a weak D match, TRBD2 (6 bases). Per the germline V gene, CDR1 is SQVTM and CDR2 is ANQGSEA. The V gene lost 6 bases and the J gene lost 7 bases, with 9 bases spanning the gap. CDR3 length equals 11 residues. The CDR3, as DNA: TGCAGCGTGGGGGGTAGCGGGGAGCTGTTTTTT. Protein: CSVGGSGELFF.

The chain carries TRBV18 and TRBJ2-1; TRBD2 is a possible D gene (6 bases). Germline CDR1 KGHSH, CDR2 LQKENI. Between the trimmed V and J ends, which lost 2 bases and 0 bases, there was a span of 11 bases. The CDR3 length is 16 residues. CDR3 sequence (DNA): TGTGCCAGCTCACCATACGGGACTGACTCCTACAATGAGCAGTTCTTC. Amino acid sequence: CASSPYGTDSYNEQFF.

The chain joins TRBV6-2 or TRBV6-3 to TRBJ2-7, with 10 positions matching TRBD2. This CDR3 contains 14 residues. Germline CDR1 and CDR2: MNHEY and SVGEGT. Trimming took 2 bases from V and 3 from J; bases not matched to a gene: 1. The DNA of the CDR3 is TGTGCCAGCAGTTACACTAGCGGGAACTACGAGCAGTACTTC. This encodes CASSYTSGNYEQYF.

The rearrangement uses TRBV24-1 and TRBJ2-2; 7 bases map to TRBD1. The CDR3 spans 16 residues. V trimming: 5 bases; J trimming: 6 bases; junction bases outside the gene matches: 11. Looked up from germline, CDR1 is KGHDR and CDR2 is SFDVKD. CDR3 nucleotides: TGTGCCACCAGTGGACGGGGACAGCGGACAGCCGGGGAGCTGTTTTTT. Protein: CATSGRGQRTAGELFF.

The chain is built from TRBV30 and TRBJ1-6; TRBD1 is a possible D gene (6 bases). This CDR3 region has 16 residues. Germline CDR1 and CDR2: GTSNPN and SVGIG (reference sequence). With 4 bases removed from V and 7 bases from J, the gap between germline ends came to 20 bases. In DNA, the CDR3 is TGTGCCTGGATTACGAGAGGGGGAAGGAGGAATTCACCCCTCCACTTT. It specifies CAWITRGGRRNSPLHF.

V is TRBV5-1 and J is TRBJ2-7; 8 bases agree with TRBD1. CDR1 and CDR2 (germline): SGHRS, YFSETQ. V dropped 4 bases and J dropped 9; count of bases not matched to a gene: 6. This CDR3 is built from 12 residues. The CDR3 reads CASSNGQGGQYF. Written as DNA, the CDR3 is TGCGCCAGCAGCAACGGACAGGGTGGGCAGTACTTC.

This sequence joins TRBV10-1 and TRBJ1-6; D is ambiguous. The CDR3 has 13 residues. The V and J ends lost 4 bases and 7 bases respectively, with 8 bases between them. Per germline, CDR1 WNHNN and CDR2 SYGVQD (reference sequence). CDR3 in DNA: TGCGCCAGCAGTGTCAACTCGAATTCACCCCTCCACTTT. Translation gives CASSVNSNSPLHF.

This clone is a singleton in its sample. V is TRBV28 and J is TRBJ2-1; D possibly corresponds to TRBD2 (6 bases). Per the germline V gene, CDR1 is MDHEN and CDR2 is SYDVKM. This CDR3 contains 17 residues. Trimming took 7 bases from V and 0 from J, leaving 19 bases between them. The chain's CDR3 is CASTRSSSVSSYNEQFF. In DNA form, the CDR3 reads TGTGCCAGCACCCGCTCCTCTAGCGTAAGCTCCTACAATGAGCAGTTCTTC.

In regard to this clone: Other DNA sequences within the sample encode an identical CDR3. The chain uses TRBV5-1 and TRBJ2-2, with 11 bases that match TRBD2. Germline loops: CDR1 SGHRS, CDR2 YFSETQ. The CDR3 totals 15 residues. The V segment lost 4 bases and the J segment 5 bases; nucleotides outside the gene matches: 4. Written as DNA, the CDR3 is TGCGCCAGCAGCGGGCTAGCGGGAGGTACCGGGGAGCTGTTTTTT. This sequence encodes CASSGLAGGTGELFF.

The rearrangement links TRBV9 to TRBJ1-2; 8 bases agree with TRBD1. The length of the CDR3 is 15 residues. Trimming removed 3 bases from V and 4 bases from J; junction bases left unmatched: 8. Germline loops: CDR1 SGDLS, CDR2 YYNGEE. The CDR3 bases are TGTGCCAGCAGCGGTACAGGGGGACCAATCTATGGCTACACCTTC. Protein: CASSGTGGPIYGYTF. The full variable domain, in which reference TRBV9 and TRBJ1-2 provide the parts outside the CDR3, is DSGVTQTPKHLITATGQRVTLRCSPRSGDLSVYWYQQSLDQGLQFLIQYYNGEERAKGNILERFSAQQFPDLHSELNLSSLELGDSALYFCASSGTGGPIYGYTFGSGTRLTVV.

The chain employs TRBV6-2 or TRBV6-3 and TRBJ1-5; tentatively, D is TRBD1 (6 bases). From germline, CDR1 is MNHEY and CDR2 SVGEGT. The CDR3 is made up of 15 amino acids. The ends were cut back, 6 bases at V and 4 bases at J, with 16 bases in the middle. The CDR3 nucleotides read TGTGCCAGCAGCCTTGGGACATATAGTAATCAGCCCCAGCATTTT. Protein: CASSLGTYSNQPQHF.